This T cell receptor (beta chain) came from a study of shared clonotypes between healthy human individuals. Broader study findings: Collection of samples was limited to blood; tissue repertoires likely differ.

CD45RO-negative, CCR7-selected cells formed the naive CD8 fraction, which excluded terminally differentiated effector memory CD45RA+ cells. Caucasian adults residing in Nashville, Tennessee made up all the donors. Details on this clone: Its antigen remains unknown.

Germline V lookup: CDR1 GTSNPN, CDR2 SVGIG (reference sequence). This CDR3 region has 14 residues. This table comes from immunoSEQ multiplex PCR, and its TCRdb copy is limited to in-frame clones, with some not included. This sample has about 650,000 clones, with nearly 97% found just once. This chain uses TRBV30 with TRBJ2-5; TRBD2 agrees at 7 bases. The assigned J gene may be wrong: the sequence end matches TRBJ2-7 better. This clonotype was obtained from a woman aged 25-40 years in good health. The sample was naive CD8+ T cells sorted from blood. CDR3 region: CAWSASGTYYEQYF. For the CDR3, the DNA is TGTGCCTGGAGTGCTAGCGGTACGTACTACGAGCAGTACTTC.